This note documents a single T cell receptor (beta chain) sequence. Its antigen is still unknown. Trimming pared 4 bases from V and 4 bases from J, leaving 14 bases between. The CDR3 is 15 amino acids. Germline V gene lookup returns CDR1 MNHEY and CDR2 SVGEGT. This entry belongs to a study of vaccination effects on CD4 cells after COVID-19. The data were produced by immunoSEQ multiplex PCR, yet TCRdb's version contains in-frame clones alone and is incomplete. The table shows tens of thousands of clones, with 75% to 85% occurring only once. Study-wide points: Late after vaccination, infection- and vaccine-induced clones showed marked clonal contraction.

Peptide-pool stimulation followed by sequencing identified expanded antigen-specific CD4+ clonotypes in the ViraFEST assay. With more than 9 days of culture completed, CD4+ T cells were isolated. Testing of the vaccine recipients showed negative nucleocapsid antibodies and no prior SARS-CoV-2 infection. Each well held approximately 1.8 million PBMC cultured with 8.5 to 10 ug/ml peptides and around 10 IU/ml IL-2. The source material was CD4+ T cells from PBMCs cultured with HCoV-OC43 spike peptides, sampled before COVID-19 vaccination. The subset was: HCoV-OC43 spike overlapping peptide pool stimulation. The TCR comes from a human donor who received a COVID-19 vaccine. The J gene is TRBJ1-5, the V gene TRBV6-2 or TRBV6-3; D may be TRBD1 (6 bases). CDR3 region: CASSSRGAGNQPQHF. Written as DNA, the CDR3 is TGTGCCAGCAGTTCTCGGGGGGCTGGGAATCAGCCCCAGCATTTT.